Many counts were recorded for the clone carrying this T cell receptor (beta chain). Its specificity is unknown. Researchers attached unique molecular identifiers to individual cDNA molecules. TCRdb used MiXCR to reprocess the 5' RACE reads, holding one entry per CDR3 protein. Among more than 20,000 distinct CDR3 sequences listed, about 4% were seen once. Germline V gives CDR1 DFQATT, CDR2 SNEGSKA (reference sequence). This CDR3 is built from 12 residues. Between the trimmed V and J ends, which lost 6 bases and 6 bases, there was a span of 14 bases. This sample stems from a study of early T cells in non-severe SARS-CoV-2 infection. As for the study in general: Chains from this unsorted whole-blood bulk RNA could not be paired. Broader study findings: Matches to VDJdb favored anti-spike CD8 responses and missed private and CD4 specificities.

The sequence was obtained from an adult who was a healthcare worker with PCR-confirmed SARS-CoV-2 infection or an uninfected control (not recorded which). The V and J genes are TRBV20-1 and TRBJ2-5, with D perhaps given as TRBD1 or TRBD2 (5 bases each). The sequenced material came from whole blood. In nucleotides, the CDR3 is TGCAGTGCCCCTCTAGAGGGGAAGACCCAGTACTTC. Amino acids: CSAPLEGKTQYF.